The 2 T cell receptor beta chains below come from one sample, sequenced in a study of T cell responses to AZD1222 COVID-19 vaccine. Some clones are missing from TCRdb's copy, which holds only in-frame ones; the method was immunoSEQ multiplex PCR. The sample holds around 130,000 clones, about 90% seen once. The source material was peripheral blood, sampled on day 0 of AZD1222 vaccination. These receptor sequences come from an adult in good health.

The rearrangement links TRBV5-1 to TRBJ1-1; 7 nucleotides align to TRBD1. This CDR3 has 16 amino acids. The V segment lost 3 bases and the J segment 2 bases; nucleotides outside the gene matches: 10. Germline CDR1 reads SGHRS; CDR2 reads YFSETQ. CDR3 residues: CASSSLSRTGNTEAFF. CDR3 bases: TGCGCCAGCAGCTCGCTGTCCCGGACAGGAAACACTGAAGCTTTCTTT.

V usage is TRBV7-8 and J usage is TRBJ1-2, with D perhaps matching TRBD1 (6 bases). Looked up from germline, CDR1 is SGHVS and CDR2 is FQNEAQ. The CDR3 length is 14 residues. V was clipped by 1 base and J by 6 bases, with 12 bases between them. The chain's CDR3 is CASSLDRSGDGYTF. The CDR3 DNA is TGTGCCAGCAGCTTAGATAGGTCAGGGGATGGCTACACCTTC.